Detailed here is one T cell receptor (beta chain). What it binds is unknown. Primers: 60 Vbeta forward and 13 Jbeta reverse. TCRdb's copy holds only in-frame clones and misses some; the assay was immunoSEQ multiplex PCR. This table holds 150,000 to 200,000 clones, roughly 84% found once. This specimen belongs to a study of cytomegalovirus exposure and HLA in healthy donors. Study-level background: Of over 300 genotyped donors, about 81% clustered with self-reported Caucasian donors. Study results and caveats: When analyzed later, the rates of TCR association showed variation by HLA locus, with DRB1 the most and HLA-C the fewest. Follow-up analysis later connected one missense variant in DCLRE1C with trimming of TCR beta V- and J-genes.

V lost 7 bases to trimming and J lost 4 bases, with 22 bases between them. CDR1 is MNHNY and CDR2 is SVGAGI in the germline V gene (reference sequence). The CDR3 has 16 residues. This receptor was identified in a woman younger than 35 in good health and CMV-seronegative. The sample consisted of PBMCs. The chain is built from TRBV6-6 and TRBJ1-1; a weak D match, TRBD1 (5 bases). CDR3 protein: CASTGRGGRAGTEAFF. As DNA, the CDR3 is TGTGCCAGCACCGGGAGGGGAGGCAGGGCGGGCACTGAAGCTTTCTTT.